Listed here are 27 T cell receptor beta chains from one sample, sequenced in a study of T-cell reconstitution after alpha-beta-depleted transplantation in children. Molecular barcoding with unique molecular identifiers was used for the TCRbeta library. A single record per CDR3 protein comes from TCRdb applying MiXCR to the PCR reads. The sample gives about 280,000 distinct CDR3 sequences, around 10% of which show up once; 23% is in the top ten. The starting material was peripheral blood, obtained 180 days after TCRalphabeta/CD19-depleted stem cell transplant. The receptors were gathered from a male patient between 2 and 15 years old who had a stem cell transplant for chronic granulomatous disease, so the T cells may come from the graft donor.

As concerns this clonotype: This may come from a read error, since a much larger clone is one base off. The chain recombines TRBV28 with TRBJ2-3; D gene uncertain. The better agreement between TRBJ1-5 and the DNA end casts doubt on the J call. The CDR3 has 12 residues. The germline V gene encodes CDR1 MDHEN and CDR2 SYDVKM. As DNA, the CDR3 is TGTGCCAGCACAGGAGGCACAGATACGCAGCATTTT. Residues: CASTGGTDTQHF.

This clonotype was counted ten times or more. The rearrangement links TRBV4-3 to TRBJ1-2; no definite D call. The CDR3 contains 15 residues. V was cut by 0 bases and J by 0 bases, with 8 bases left in between. Germline V gene data show CDR1 as LGHNA and CDR2 as YSLEER. CDR3 sequence (DNA): TGCGCCAGCAGCCAAGATCACAGCCCTAACTATGGCTACACCTTC. It codes for CASSQDHSPNYGYTF.

There are many counts of this clonotype. The chain combines TRBV29-1 with TRBJ2-1, with 8 positions matching TRBD1. Germline lookup yields CDR1 SQVTM and CDR2 ANQGSEA. The CDR3 extends over 14 amino acids. The J segment lost 2 bases and the V segment lost 7 bases, leaving 7 bases of the junction unmatched. CDR3 in DNA: TGCAGCGGGAGGGGACAGGACCCCTACAATGAGCAGTTCTTC. Protein sequence: CSGRGQDPYNEQFF.

Turning to this clonotype: Without the conserved terminal phenylalanine or tryptophan, this CDR3 likely stems from a read error. The chain has TRBV12-3 or TRBV12-4 and TRBJ1-4; the D is unclear. The CDR3 is 12 amino acids. With 6 bases removed from V and 4 bases from J, the gap between germline ends came to 6 bases. CDR3 DNA: TGTGCCAGCAGCGCCCGTAATGAAAAACTGTTTTTA. Encoded protein: CASSARNEKLFL.

This clonotype was seen many times. The rearrangement uses TRBV12-3 or TRBV12-4 and TRBJ2-2; perhaps TRBD2 as D (5 bases). With 7 bases removed from V and 2 bases from J, the gap between germline ends came to 11 bases. The CDR3 has 14 amino acids. CDR3 in DNA: TGTGCCAGCACCCAAACTAGAAACACCGGGGAGCTGTTTTTT. This codes for CASTQTRNTGELFF.

This clonotype has a count of ten or more. The CDR3 DNA sequence: TGCGCCAGCAGCTTGAAGGTATCGGAGACCCAGTACTTC. Protein sequence: CASSLKVSETQYF. The rearrangement uses TRBV5-1 and TRBJ2-5; D gene unclear. The CDR3 totals 13 residues. V was trimmed by 1 base and J by 5 bases, leaving 9 bases between them. CDR1 SGHRS and CDR2 YFSETQ come from the germline V gene.

As for this clonotype: A much larger clone lies a single base off, so this may be a read error. V and J are TRBV9 and TRBJ2-7, with a possible D match to TRBD2 (5 bases). The CDR3 totals 14 residues. Germline CDR1 reads SGDLS; CDR2 reads YYNGEE. V was trimmed by 1 base and J by 3 bases, leaving 11 bases between them. CDR3 sequence reads: CASSVKAAGYEQYF. The DNA for the CDR3 is TGTGCCAGCAGCGTAAAAGCGGCAGGCTACGAGCAGTACTTC.

This clonotype was observed a few times. V gene TRBV6-5 combines with J gene TRBJ2-6, with D perhaps TRBD1 (6 bases). V lost 5 bases and J lost 2, with 7 bases in between. The CDR3 totals 14 residues. Germline assignment: CDR1 MNHEY and CDR2 SVGAGI. CDR3 sequence reads: CASSNRAGANVLTF. The CDR3 region has the DNA TGTGCCAGCAGTAACAGGGCTGGGGCCAACGTCCTGACTTTC.

This clonotype has a count of ten or more. The chain combines TRBV3-1 with TRBJ2-7; 7 bases line up with TRBD2. Germline trimming cut 1 base from V and 0 bases from J; bases unmatched to any gene: 3. The CDR3 contains 15 residues. Germline assignment: CDR1 LGHDT and CDR2 YNNKEL (reference sequence). The CDR3 sequence is CASSQVPSGSYEQYF. The CDR3 nucleotides read TGTGCCAGCAGCCAAGTTCCTAGCGGCTCCTACGAGCAGTACTTC.

This clonotype has a count of ten or more. V gene TRBV20-1 combines with J gene TRBJ2-4; TRBD1 matches at 9 bases. Germline CDR1 reads DFQATT; CDR2 reads SNEGSKA (reference sequence). There are 16 residues in the CDR3. The junction had 9 bases not matched to a gene; V was cut back by 6 bases and J by 0 bases. The CDR3 sequence: CSADDGTGTAKNIQYF. The CDR3 bases are TGCAGTGCGGACGACGGGACAGGGACAGCCAAAAACATTCAGTACTTC.

At least ten counts were recorded for this clonotype. The chain employs TRBV28 and TRBJ1-5; D is possibly TRBD1 (5 bases). This CDR3 contains 15 residues. Deletions cut 3 bases from V and 4 bases from J, with 13 bases between. Germline assignment: CDR1 MDHEN and CDR2 SYDVKM. This chain's CDR3 is CASSLSTGRNQPQHF. The CDR3, as DNA: TGTGCCAGCAGTTTGAGCACAGGACGGAATCAGCCCCAGCATTTT.

This clonotype was seen ten or more times. V gene TRBV4-2 combines with J gene TRBJ2-5; 9 bases match TRBD1. Losses at the gene ends were 0 bases for V and 5 bases for J; bases not matched to a gene: 7. Per germline, CDR1 LGHNA and CDR2 YNFKEQ. The CDR3 covers 16 residues. Here the CDR3 reads CASSQDLTGGLETQYF. The CDR3 DNA reads TGTGCCAGCAGCCAAGATCTAACAGGGGGCTTGGAGACCCAGTACTTC.

The CDR3 loop is CASSLPSGRTSYNEQFF. The DNA for the CDR3 is TGTGCCAGCAGCCTCCCTAGCGGGAGGACCTCCTACAATGAGCAGTTCTTC. V gene TRBV14 combines with J gene TRBJ2-1, with 11 nucleotides matching TRBD2. The CDR3 loop spans 17 amino acids. CDR1 SGHDN and CDR2 FVKESK come from the germline V gene. V was pared by 4 bases and J by 0 bases, with 5 bases of the junction left unmatched.

At least ten counts were recorded for this clonotype. The genes are TRBV4-1 and TRBJ2-2; 7 nucleotides line up with TRBD1. This CDR3 spans 15 amino acids. Germline CDR1 is MGHRA and CDR2 is YSYEKL. V dropped 2 bases and J dropped 6; count of bases not matched to a gene: 6. The CDR3 DNA follows: TGCGCCAGCAGCCAACCCGACAGGGTGGCCGGGGAGCTGTTTTTT. Its protein is CASSQPDRVAGELFF.

This clonotype appeared many times. The chain joins TRBV27 to TRBJ2-7; possibly TRBD2 for D (7 bases). The CDR3 is made up of 14 amino acids. Germline V CDR1 and CDR2: MNHEY, SMNVEV (reference sequence). Deletions cut 5 bases from V and 3 bases from J, with 14 bases between. CDR3 sequence reads: CASSPPAGHYEQYF. DNA for the CDR3: TGTGCCAGCAGTCCCCCAGCGGGACACTACGAGCAGTACTTC.

This clonotype was recorded many times. The genes are TRBV11-2 and TRBJ2-7; D is uncertain. V dropped 5 bases and J dropped 3 bases, with 5 bases sitting between them. There are 11 residues in the CDR3. Germline values: CDR1 SGHAT, CDR2 FQNNGV. CDR3 DNA sequence: TGTGCCAGCAGCACCAACTACGAGCAGTACTTC. Residues: CASSTNYEQYF.

The chain couples TRBV18 to TRBJ2-7, with TRBD1 as a possible D gene (5 bases). Germline loops: CDR1 KGHSH, CDR2 LQKENI. V gave up 4 bases and J gave up 4 bases, with 11 bases separating them. The CDR3 sequence is 13 residues long. The CDR3 DNA reads TGTGCCAGCTCACAAGGGGCCGGGTACGAGCAGTACTTC. Protein sequence: CASSQGAGYEQYF.

This clonotype was picked up many times. This rearrangement joins TRBV11-2 to TRBJ2-2; 10 bases are shared with TRBD2. The CDR3 consists of 18 residues. Germline lookup yields CDR1 SGHAT and CDR2 FQNNGV. The ends lost 7 bases at V and 4 bases at J; junction bases unmatched: 15. The CDR3 sequence is CASTLLPSGRGGTGELFF. In nucleotides, the CDR3 is TGTGCCAGCACCCTACTGCCTAGCGGGAGAGGAGGCACCGGGGAGCTGTTTTTT.

In its sample, this clonotype was seen many times. This chain joins TRBV5-1 and TRBJ2-7, with D unresolved. The germline V gene has CDR1 SGHRS and CDR2 YFSETQ. The CDR3 has 11 residues. Trimming stripped 5 bases from V and 5 bases from J, with 8 bases between. The CDR3 DNA sequence: TGCGCCAGCAGATTGAATGACGAGCAGTACTTC. This sequence encodes CASRLNDEQYF.

This clonotype appeared a few times. The CDR3 bases are TGTGCCAGCAGGAGAAGTCTAGCGGGTTTCTCCTACGAGCAGTACTTC. Its translation: CASRRSLAGFSYEQYF. V is TRBV2 and J is TRBJ2-7, with 8 nucleotides matching TRBD2. V shed 6 bases and J 0 bases; nucleotides not matched to a gene: 10. CDR3 length equals 16 residues. Germline CDR1 is SNHLY and CDR2 is FYNNEI.

This clonotype was counted many times. This CDR3 reads CASSLVAGEREQFF. Here the CDR3 DNA reads TGCGCCAGCAGCTTGGTAGCGGGGGAACGTGAGCAGTTCTTC. V and J are TRBV5-1 and TRBJ2-1; 9 nucleotides match TRBD2. The CDR3 covers 14 residues. The germline V gene encodes CDR1 SGHRS and CDR2 YFSETQ. V was pared by 0 bases and J by 9 bases, with 4 bases of the junction left unmatched.

There are many counts of this clonotype. The chain recombines TRBV27 with TRBJ2-2; TRBD2 aligns across 12 bases. V lost 8 bases to trimming and J lost 4 bases; unmatched junction nucleotides: 17. Germline lookup yields CDR1 MNHEY and CDR2 SMNVEV (reference sequence). There are 19 residues in the CDR3. The CDR3 DNA reads as TGTGCCAGCGCGGCGAGGGGGGCTAGCGGGAGGGCGGTCACCGGGGAGCTGTTTTTT. Translated: CASAARGASGRAVTGELFF.

This clonotype was observed many times. This chain uses TRBV29-1 with TRBJ1-5; 9 bases fit TRBD1. This CDR3 has 12 residues. The junction had 5 bases not matched to a gene; V was cut back by 3 bases and J by 11 bases. Germline lookup yields CDR1 SQVTM and CDR2 ANQGSEA. The CDR3 DNA sequence: TGCAGCGTTGACCAGGGACAGGGCGCCCAGCATTTT. It encodes CSVDQGQGAQHF.

This clonotype was counted a single time. This chain joins TRBV6-1 and TRBJ2-1; the match to TRBD2 covers 11 bases. V lost 7 bases and J lost 9; bases outside the gene matches: 14. The CDR3 contains 16 residues. Germline loops: CDR1 MNHNS, CDR2 SASEGT. CDR3: CASTLLTSGSSGEQFF. The CDR3 DNA sequence: TGTGCCAGCACTCTCCTCACTAGCGGGAGTAGTGGTGAGCAGTTCTTC.

Regarding this clonotype: No conserved phenylalanine or tryptophan ends this CDR3, so it is likely a read error. This CDR3 reads CSARGTYNEQFL. In DNA form, the CDR3 reads TGCAGTGCTAGAGGGACTTACAATGAGCAGTTCTTG. The V gene is TRBV20-1, the J gene TRBJ2-1; D might be TRBD2 (5 bases). V lost 1 base, J lost 4 bases, and 5 bases lay in between. CDR3 size: 12 residues. Germline V gene lookup returns CDR1 DFQATT and CDR2 SNEGSKA (reference sequence).

This clonotype occurred many times. This chain uses TRBV7-6 with TRBJ2-2; D gene ambiguous. This CDR3 is built from 15 residues. Trimming removed 2 bases at V and 6 bases at J, with 13 bases between. Germline CDR1 reads SGHVS; CDR2 reads FNYEAQ. This CDR3 is CASSLFSLDPGELFF. CDR3 DNA sequence: TGTGCCAGCAGCTTATTCTCACTTGATCCCGGGGAGCTGTTTTTT.

This clonotype has at least ten counts. The rearrangement links TRBV5-1 to TRBJ2-7; 9 nucleotides match TRBD1. The CDR3 is 17 residues long. V lost 0 bases to trimming and J lost 3 bases; unmatched junction nucleotides: 10. The V gene's germline CDR1 is SGHRS and CDR2 YFSETQ. This CDR3 reads CASSLGGNGQGHYEQYF. The CDR3 DNA is TGCGCCAGCAGCTTGGGCGGCAACGGACAGGGGCACTACGAGCAGTACTTC.